The entry below gives a single TCR beta chain sequence along with its context. Its antigen remains unidentified. TCRdb keeps only in-frame clones here, not all; method: immunoSEQ multiplex PCR. The sample has more than 55,000 clones, 70% to 80% seen once. This record comes from a study of radiotherapy plus CTLA-4 blockade in lung cancer. Study as a whole: With over 25% of patients having disease control, objective responses were seen in 15% to 20%. Overall study results and limits: Blood-borne expansion of tumor-derived TCR clones followed radiotherapy plus ipilimumab. Early shifts in blood T cell clones, with interferon-beta, reportedly predicted response best.

Germline V gives CDR1 LGHNA, CDR2 YSLEER. V shed 0 bases and J shed 7 bases, with 10 bases lying between them. There are 15 residues in the CDR3. Patients in the study, people with chemo-refractory metastatic non-small-cell lung cancer, received focal radiation plus ipilimumab CTLA-4 blockade. The rearrangement links TRBV4-3 to TRBJ1-6; a weak D match, TRBD1 (5 bases). The source was peripheral blood, collected from a patient treated with radiotherapy plus ipilimumab. This clonotype originated in a human donor with non-small cell lung cancer who had a complete response to radiotherapy plus ipilimumab. CDR3 sequence: CASSQERDWNSPLHF. The CDR3 DNA is TGCGCCAGCAGCCAAGAAAGGGACTGGAATTCACCCCTCCACTTT.